These 17 T cell receptor beta chains came from one sample sequenced in a study of PD-1 blockade in classical Hodgkin lymphoma. Each patient experienced a relapse that followed autologous stem cell transplantation, and brentuximab vedotin exposure varied. Profiling relied on immunoSEQ multiplex PCR, and the TCRdb table lists in-frame clones only, not all of them. This table holds about 15,000 clones, 70% to 90% found once. The specimen comprised peripheral blood mononuclear cells (PBMCs), sampled at baseline. Receptor source: a human donor with classical Hodgkin lymphoma.

The chain links TRBV13 to TRBJ1-3; D perhaps matches TRBD1 (5 bases). The CDR3 runs 14 residues. Trimming took off 6 bases at V and 1 base at J, with 10 bases between the two ends. Germline values: CDR1 PRHDT, CDR2 FYEKMQ (reference sequence). The CDR3 nucleotides are TGTGCCAGCAGGACCCAGGGATCTGGAAACACCATATATTTT. Its translation is CASRTQGSGNTIYF.

The chain has TRBV28 and TRBJ2-7; D remains ambiguous. V lost 8 bases, J lost 5 bases, and 19 bases lay in between. Germline V gene data show CDR1 as MDHEN and CDR2 as SYDVKM. This CDR3 contains 14 residues. DNA for the CDR3: TGTGCCAGCGGACCCCTGAATCTTTCTAACGAGCAGTACTTC. It is translated as CASGPLNLSNEQYF.

This clone is a singleton in its sample. The CDR3 loop is CASSLPGDRGHVGLGTEAFF. As DNA, the CDR3 is TGTGCCAGCAGCTTGCCGGGGGACAGGGGGCATGTCGGTTTGGGGACTGAAGCTTTCTTT. The chain employs TRBV13 and TRBJ1-1, with 12 bases fitting TRBD1. V lost 3 bases to trimming and J lost 5 bases; unmatched junction nucleotides: 19. The germline V gene encodes CDR1 PRHDT and CDR2 FYEKMQ (reference sequence). This CDR3 contains 20 residues. Based on the CDR3 plus reference TRBV13 and TRBJ1-1, the full variable domain is AAGVIQSPRHLIKEKRETATLKCYPIPRHDTVYWYQQGPGQDPQFLISFYEKMQSDKGSIPDRFSAQQFSDYHSELNMSSLELGDSALYFCASSLPGDRGHVGLGTEAFFGQGTRLTVV.

The chain joins TRBV19 to TRBJ2-7; the D gene is possibly TRBD1 (5 bases). V was pared by 3 bases and J by 1 base, with 10 bases between. This CDR3 comprises 14 residues. Germline V lookup: CDR1 LNHDA, CDR2 SQIVND (reference sequence). The DNA for the CDR3 is TGTGCCAGTAGTATGGTGGCAGGGTCCTACGAGCAGTACTTC. Protein: CASSMVAGSYEQYF.

This chain links TRBV14 with TRBJ2-7, with 10 bases lining up with TRBD2. The junction had 11 bases not matched to a gene; V was cut back by 5 bases and J by 7 bases. In germline, CDR1 is SGHDN, CDR2 FVKESK. The CDR3 loop spans 15 amino acids. CDR3 nucleotides: TGTGCCAGCAGCTCCCAGGCGCTAGCGGGAGAAGAGCAGTACTTC. Translated: CASSSQALAGEEQYF. The whole variable domain, filled in from reference TRBV14 and TRBJ2-7, reads EAGVTQFPSHSVIEKGQTVTLRCDPISGHDNLYWYRRVMGKEIKFLLHFVKESKQDESGMPNNRFLAERTGGTYSTLKVQPAELEDSGVYFCASSSQALAGEEQYFGPGTRLTVT.

The CDR3 protein is CATGTVSSGNTIYF. The DNA of the CDR3 is TGTGCCACGGGGACAGTAAGCTCTGGAAACACCATATATTTT. The chain links TRBV2 to TRBJ1-3; 7 bases fit TRBD1. The CDR3 has 14 residues. Germline CDR1 and CDR2: SNHLY and FYNNEI. The ends lost 10 bases at V and 0 bases at J; junction bases unmatched: 6. Together with reference TRBV2 and TRBJ1-3, the CDR3 gives the full variable domain: EPEVTQTPSHQVTQMGQEVILRCVPISNHLYFYWYRQILGQKVEFLVSFYNNEISEKSEIFDDQFSVERPDGSNFTLKIRSTKLEDSAMYFCATGTVSSGNTIYFGEGSWLTVV.

The J gene is TRBJ2-1, the V gene TRBV7-8, with 7 bases aligning to TRBD2. The germline V gene has CDR1 SGHVS and CDR2 FQNEAQ. The CDR3 totals 12 residues. The J segment lost 7 bases and the V segment lost 4 bases, leaving 1 base of the junction unmatched. Here the CDR3 reads CASSSRENEQFF. In DNA, the CDR3 is TGTGCCAGCAGCTCGCGGGAGAATGAGCAGTTCTTC.

This chain joins TRBV7-2 and TRBJ1-5, with D possibly matching TRBD1 (6 bases). CDR1 and CDR2 (germline): SGHTA, FQGNSA. CDR3 length equals 14 residues. Trimming took off 5 bases at V and 5 bases at J, with 13 bases between the two ends. CDR3 sequence reads: CASSRSDRYQPQHF. CDR3 bases: TGTGCCAGCAGCCGGTCTGACAGGTATCAGCCCCAGCATTTT.

CDR3 residues: CASSDAPGQKYTEAFF. CDR3 DNA sequence: TGCGCCAGCAGTGACGCTCCGGGCCAGAAGTACACTGAAGCTTTCTTT. The V gene is TRBV10-1, the J gene TRBJ1-1, with no clear D. The germline V gene encodes CDR1 WNHNN and CDR2 SYGVQD (reference sequence). The CDR3 length is 16 residues. V was pared by 3 bases and J by 3 bases, with 17 bases between.

The chain uses TRBV19 and TRBJ1-5; 7 nucleotides line up with TRBD1. Germline V CDR1 and CDR2: LNHDA, SQIVND (reference sequence). Unmatched junction bases numbered 6, after V lost 7 bases and J lost 3 bases. This CDR3 region has 14 residues. The CDR3 loop is CASTDRVSNQPQHF. The CDR3 DNA reads TGTGCCAGTACCGACAGGGTTTCCAATCAGCCCCAGCATTTT.

The chain has TRBV7-9 and TRBJ2-1; no reliable D call. CDR3 length: 13 amino acids. CDR1 and CDR2 from the germline V gene are SEHNR and FQNEAQ (reference sequence). The V and J ends lost 5 bases and 4 bases respectively, with 9 bases between them. For the CDR3, the DNA is TGTGCCAGCAGCACACGCACTTACAATGAGCAGTTCTTC. It encodes CASSTRTYNEQFF.

The chain has TRBV7-9 and TRBJ1-1; no firm D call. CDR1 is SEHNR, CDR2 FQNEAQ, per germline (reference sequence). The germline V and J ends were trimmed by 6 bases and 1 base, with 9 bases remaining between them. The CDR3 loop spans 13 amino acids. The CDR3 DNA follows: TGTGCCAGCAGAATTGGACCGAACACTGAAGCTTTCTTT. Protein product: CASRIGPNTEAFF.

V is TRBV27 and J is TRBJ2-5; D might be TRBD1 (5 bases). V lost 4 bases and J lost 5, with 14 bases in between. Germline lookup yields CDR1 MNHEY and CDR2 SMNVEV (reference sequence). The CDR3 extends over 14 amino acids. The CDR3 reads CASSSTVLGETQYF. The DNA for the CDR3 is TGTGCCAGCAGTTCGACAGTTCTCGGGGAGACCCAGTACTTC.

The rearrangement uses TRBV30 and TRBJ1-6; D possibly corresponds to TRBD1 (5 bases). The CDR3 has 15 residues. V was trimmed by 5 bases and J by 0 bases, leaving 11 bases between them. Germline CDR1 reads GTSNPN; CDR2 reads SVGIG (reference sequence). The CDR3: CAWSAGSSYNSPLHF. In DNA, the CDR3 is TGTGCCTGGTCGGCAGGGAGCTCCTATAATTCACCCCTCCACTTT.

This chain links TRBV5-1 with TRBJ2-7; no reliable D call. Germline loops: CDR1 SGHRS, CDR2 YFSETQ. The CDR3 loop spans 14 amino acids. V shed 0 bases and J shed 4 bases, with 11 bases lying between them. The CDR3 coding sequence is TGCGCCAGCAGCTTGGATCTCTTAGGGTACGAGCAGTACTTC. Its translation is CASSLDLLGYEQYF.

The V and J genes are TRBV4-2 and TRBJ1-1; 8 positions agree with TRBD1. The CDR3 has 13 amino acids. Germline CDR1 reads LGHNA; CDR2 reads YNFKEQ. Germline trimming cut 2 bases from V and 11 bases from J; bases unmatched to any gene: 7. In DNA, the CDR3 is TGTGCCAGCAGCCAATTTCCGGACAGGGATGCTTTCTTT. Amino acids: CASSQFPDRDAFF.

The rearrangement joins TRBV25-1 to TRBJ1-6; D ambiguous. Trimming cost V 8 bases and J 4 bases, with 15 bases left between them. Germline CDR1 reads MGHDK; CDR2 reads SYGVNS. The CDR3 is 15 residues long. CDR3 coding DNA: TGTGCCAGCCGTCCTGAGGTGGGGTATAATTCACCCCTCCACTTT. Residues: CASRPEVGYNSPLHF.